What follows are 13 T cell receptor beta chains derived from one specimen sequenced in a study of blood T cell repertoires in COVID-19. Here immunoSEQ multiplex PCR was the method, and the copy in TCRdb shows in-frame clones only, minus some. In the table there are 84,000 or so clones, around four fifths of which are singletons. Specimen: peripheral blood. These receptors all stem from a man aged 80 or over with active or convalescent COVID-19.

CDR3 protein: CASSPFPQGATNEKLFF. As DNA, the CDR3 is TGTGCCAGCTCACCATTCCCACAGGGAGCAACTAATGAAAAACTGTTTTTT. The chain carries TRBV18 and TRBJ1-4; D is perhaps TRBD1 (6 bases). This CDR3 spans 17 amino acids. V was clipped by 2 bases and J by 0 bases, with 13 bases between them. CDR1 and CDR2 from the germline V gene are KGHSH and LQKENI. Together with reference TRBV18 and TRBJ1-4, the CDR3 gives the full variable domain: NAGVMQNPRHLVRRRGQEARLRCSPMKGHSHVYWYRQLPEEGLKFMVYLQKENIIDESGMPKERFSAEFPKEGPSILRIQQVVRGDSAAYFCASSPFPQGATNEKLFFGSGTQLSVL.

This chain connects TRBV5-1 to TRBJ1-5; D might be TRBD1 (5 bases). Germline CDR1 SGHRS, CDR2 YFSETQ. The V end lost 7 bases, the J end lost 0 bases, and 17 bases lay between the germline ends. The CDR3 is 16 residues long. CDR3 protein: CASGISRDYSNQPQHF. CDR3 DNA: TGCGCCAGCGGTATAAGCCGGGACTATAGCAATCAGCCCCAGCATTTT.

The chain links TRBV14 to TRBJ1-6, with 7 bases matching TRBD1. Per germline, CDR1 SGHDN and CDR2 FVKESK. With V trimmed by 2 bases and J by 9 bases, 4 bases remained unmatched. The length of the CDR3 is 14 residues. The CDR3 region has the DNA TGTGCCAGCAGCCAAATTGACAGGGTTTCACCCCTCCACTTT. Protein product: CASSQIDRVSPLHF. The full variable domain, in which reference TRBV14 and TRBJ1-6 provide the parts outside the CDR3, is EAGVTQFPSHSVIEKGQTVTLRCDPISGHDNLYWYRRVMGKEIKFLLHFVKESKQDESGMPNNRFLAERTGGTYSTLKVQPAELEDSGVYFCASSQIDRVSPLHFGNGTRLTVT.

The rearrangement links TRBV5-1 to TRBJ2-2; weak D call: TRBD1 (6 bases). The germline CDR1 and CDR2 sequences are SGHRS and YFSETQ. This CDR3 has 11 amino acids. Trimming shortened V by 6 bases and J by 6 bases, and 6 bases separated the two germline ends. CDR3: CASKGAGELFF. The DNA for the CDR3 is TGCGCCAGCAAGGGGGCCGGGGAGCTGTTTTTT.

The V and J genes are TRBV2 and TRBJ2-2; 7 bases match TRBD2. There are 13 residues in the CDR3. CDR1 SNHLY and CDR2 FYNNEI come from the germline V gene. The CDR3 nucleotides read TGTGCAAAAGGGAGGGCGAGCACCGGGGAGCTGTTTTTT. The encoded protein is CAKGRASTGELFF.

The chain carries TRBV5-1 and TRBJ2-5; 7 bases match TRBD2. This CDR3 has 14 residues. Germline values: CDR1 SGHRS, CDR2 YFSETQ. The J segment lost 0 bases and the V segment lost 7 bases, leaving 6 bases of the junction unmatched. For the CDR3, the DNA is TGCGCCAGCTCGCGGCGGGAGTACCAAGAGACCCAGTACTTC. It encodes CASSRREYQETQYF. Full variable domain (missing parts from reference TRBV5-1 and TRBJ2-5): KAGVTQTPRYLIKTRGQQVTLSCSPISGHRSVSWYQQTPGQGLQFLFEYFSETQRNKGNFPGRFSGRQFSNSRSEMNVSTLELGDSALYLCASSRREYQETQYFGPGTRLLVL.

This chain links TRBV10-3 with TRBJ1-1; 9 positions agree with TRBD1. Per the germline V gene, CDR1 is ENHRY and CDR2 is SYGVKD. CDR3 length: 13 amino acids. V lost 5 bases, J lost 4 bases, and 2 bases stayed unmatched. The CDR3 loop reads CAISPDRGTEAFF. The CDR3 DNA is TGTGCCATCAGTCCGGACAGGGGCACTGAAGCTTTCTTT.

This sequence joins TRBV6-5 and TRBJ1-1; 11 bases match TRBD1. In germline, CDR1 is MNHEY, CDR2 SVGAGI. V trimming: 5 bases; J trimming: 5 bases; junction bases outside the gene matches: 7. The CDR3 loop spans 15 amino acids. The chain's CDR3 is CASSNPGQGETEAFF. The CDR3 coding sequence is TGTGCCAGCAGTAACCCGGGACAGGGGGAAACTGAAGCTTTCTTT.

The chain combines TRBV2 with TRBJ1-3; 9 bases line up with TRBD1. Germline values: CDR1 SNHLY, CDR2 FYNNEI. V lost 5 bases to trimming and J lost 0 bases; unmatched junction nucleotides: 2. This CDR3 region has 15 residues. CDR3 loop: CASSRQGDSGNTIYF. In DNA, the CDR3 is TGTGCCAGCAGTCGACAGGGGGACTCTGGAAACACCATATATTTT.

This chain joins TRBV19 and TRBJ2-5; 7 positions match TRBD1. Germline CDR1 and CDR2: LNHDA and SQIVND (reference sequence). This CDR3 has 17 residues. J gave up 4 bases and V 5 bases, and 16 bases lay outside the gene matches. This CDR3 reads CASSPRQGIVVVETQYF. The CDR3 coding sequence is TGTGCCAGTAGTCCAAGACAGGGTATCGTTGTGGTAGAGACCCAGTACTTC.

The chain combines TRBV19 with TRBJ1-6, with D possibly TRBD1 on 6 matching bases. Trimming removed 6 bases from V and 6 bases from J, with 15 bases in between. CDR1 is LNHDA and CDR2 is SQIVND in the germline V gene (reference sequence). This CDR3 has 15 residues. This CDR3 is CASSTLLGGNSPLHF. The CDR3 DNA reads TGTGCCAGTAGCACACTATTAGGGGGTAATTCACCCCTCCACTTT.

CDR3 in amino acids: CASSPSGGANTQYF. The DNA for the CDR3 is TGTGCCAGCAGCCCTAGCGGGGGGGCCAATACGCAGTATTTT. The rearrangement uses TRBV5-6 and TRBJ2-3, with TRBD2 matching over 12 bases. Trimming removed 4 bases from V and 7 bases from J; junction bases left unmatched: 4. The CDR3 consists of 14 residues. In germline, CDR1 is SGHDT, CDR2 YYEEEE.

The CDR3 protein is CASSPPQGQGIQTQYF. The DNA for the CDR3 is TGTGCCAGCTCACCACCGCAAGGACAGGGGATTCAGACCCAGTACTTC. This chain connects TRBV18 to TRBJ2-5; 9 bases are shared with TRBD1. CDR3 length: 16 amino acids. CDR1 KGHSH and CDR2 LQKENI come from the germline V gene. V dropped 0 bases and J dropped 6; count of bases not matched to a gene: 8.